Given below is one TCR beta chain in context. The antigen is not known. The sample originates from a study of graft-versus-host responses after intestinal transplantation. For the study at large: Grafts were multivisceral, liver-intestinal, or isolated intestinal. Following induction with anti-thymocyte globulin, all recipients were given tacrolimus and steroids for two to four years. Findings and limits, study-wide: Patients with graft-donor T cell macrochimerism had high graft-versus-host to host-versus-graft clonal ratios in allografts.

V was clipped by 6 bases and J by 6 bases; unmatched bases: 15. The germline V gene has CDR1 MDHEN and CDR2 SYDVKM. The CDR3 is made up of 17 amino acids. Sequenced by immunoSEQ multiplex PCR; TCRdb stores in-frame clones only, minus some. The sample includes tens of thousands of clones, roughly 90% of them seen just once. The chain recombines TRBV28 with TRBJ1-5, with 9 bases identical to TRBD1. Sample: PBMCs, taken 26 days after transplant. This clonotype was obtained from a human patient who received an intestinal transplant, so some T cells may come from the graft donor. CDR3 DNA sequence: TGTGCCAGCAGCAACCCTCCGGGACAGGGATGGGGTCAGCCCCAGCATTTT. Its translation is CASSNPPGQGWGQPQHF.